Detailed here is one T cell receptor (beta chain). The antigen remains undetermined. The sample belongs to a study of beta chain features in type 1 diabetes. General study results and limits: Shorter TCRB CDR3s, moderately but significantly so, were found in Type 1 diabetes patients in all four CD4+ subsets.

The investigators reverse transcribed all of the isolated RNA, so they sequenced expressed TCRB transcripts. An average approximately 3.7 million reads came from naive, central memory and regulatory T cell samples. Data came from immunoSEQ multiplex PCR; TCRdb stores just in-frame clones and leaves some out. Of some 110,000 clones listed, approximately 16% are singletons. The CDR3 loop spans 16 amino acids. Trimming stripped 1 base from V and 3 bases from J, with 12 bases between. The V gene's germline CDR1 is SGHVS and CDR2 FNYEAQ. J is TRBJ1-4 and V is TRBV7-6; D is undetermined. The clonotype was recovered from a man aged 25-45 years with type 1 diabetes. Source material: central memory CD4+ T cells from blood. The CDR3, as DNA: TGTGCCAGCAGCTTAGAACCATCCGCGGCTAATGAAAAACTGTTTTTT. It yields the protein CASSLEPSAANEKLFF.